This T cell receptor beta chain was sequenced during a study of identical twins. The CDR3 is 16 residues long. V was clipped by 3 bases and J by 1 base, with 16 bases between them. CDR1 is SGHRS, CDR2 YFSETQ, per germline. This clonotype has just a few counts. Antigen specificity is unknown. TCRdb redid the calling of the 5' RACE reads with MiXCR, one entry per CDR3 protein. The data contain hundreds of thousands of distinct CDR3 sequences, about 20% of them seen just once; the ten biggest clones take up 10% to 15%. Whole-study results and caveats: For cord blood, abundant beta clonotypes had fewer insertions, unlike memory repertoires, which showed none.

These data were likewise used in another study, on T cells expressing NK-cell markers.

The clonotype originates from a woman aged 18-30 years in good health. The sequenced sample was PBMCs. This chain joins TRBV5-1 and TRBJ1-1; TRBD1 might be the D (6 bases). The CDR3 protein is CASSYGGGQGNTEAFF. CDR3 DNA: TGCGCCAGCAGCTACGGAGGGGGGCAGGGGAACACTGAAGCTTTCTTT.